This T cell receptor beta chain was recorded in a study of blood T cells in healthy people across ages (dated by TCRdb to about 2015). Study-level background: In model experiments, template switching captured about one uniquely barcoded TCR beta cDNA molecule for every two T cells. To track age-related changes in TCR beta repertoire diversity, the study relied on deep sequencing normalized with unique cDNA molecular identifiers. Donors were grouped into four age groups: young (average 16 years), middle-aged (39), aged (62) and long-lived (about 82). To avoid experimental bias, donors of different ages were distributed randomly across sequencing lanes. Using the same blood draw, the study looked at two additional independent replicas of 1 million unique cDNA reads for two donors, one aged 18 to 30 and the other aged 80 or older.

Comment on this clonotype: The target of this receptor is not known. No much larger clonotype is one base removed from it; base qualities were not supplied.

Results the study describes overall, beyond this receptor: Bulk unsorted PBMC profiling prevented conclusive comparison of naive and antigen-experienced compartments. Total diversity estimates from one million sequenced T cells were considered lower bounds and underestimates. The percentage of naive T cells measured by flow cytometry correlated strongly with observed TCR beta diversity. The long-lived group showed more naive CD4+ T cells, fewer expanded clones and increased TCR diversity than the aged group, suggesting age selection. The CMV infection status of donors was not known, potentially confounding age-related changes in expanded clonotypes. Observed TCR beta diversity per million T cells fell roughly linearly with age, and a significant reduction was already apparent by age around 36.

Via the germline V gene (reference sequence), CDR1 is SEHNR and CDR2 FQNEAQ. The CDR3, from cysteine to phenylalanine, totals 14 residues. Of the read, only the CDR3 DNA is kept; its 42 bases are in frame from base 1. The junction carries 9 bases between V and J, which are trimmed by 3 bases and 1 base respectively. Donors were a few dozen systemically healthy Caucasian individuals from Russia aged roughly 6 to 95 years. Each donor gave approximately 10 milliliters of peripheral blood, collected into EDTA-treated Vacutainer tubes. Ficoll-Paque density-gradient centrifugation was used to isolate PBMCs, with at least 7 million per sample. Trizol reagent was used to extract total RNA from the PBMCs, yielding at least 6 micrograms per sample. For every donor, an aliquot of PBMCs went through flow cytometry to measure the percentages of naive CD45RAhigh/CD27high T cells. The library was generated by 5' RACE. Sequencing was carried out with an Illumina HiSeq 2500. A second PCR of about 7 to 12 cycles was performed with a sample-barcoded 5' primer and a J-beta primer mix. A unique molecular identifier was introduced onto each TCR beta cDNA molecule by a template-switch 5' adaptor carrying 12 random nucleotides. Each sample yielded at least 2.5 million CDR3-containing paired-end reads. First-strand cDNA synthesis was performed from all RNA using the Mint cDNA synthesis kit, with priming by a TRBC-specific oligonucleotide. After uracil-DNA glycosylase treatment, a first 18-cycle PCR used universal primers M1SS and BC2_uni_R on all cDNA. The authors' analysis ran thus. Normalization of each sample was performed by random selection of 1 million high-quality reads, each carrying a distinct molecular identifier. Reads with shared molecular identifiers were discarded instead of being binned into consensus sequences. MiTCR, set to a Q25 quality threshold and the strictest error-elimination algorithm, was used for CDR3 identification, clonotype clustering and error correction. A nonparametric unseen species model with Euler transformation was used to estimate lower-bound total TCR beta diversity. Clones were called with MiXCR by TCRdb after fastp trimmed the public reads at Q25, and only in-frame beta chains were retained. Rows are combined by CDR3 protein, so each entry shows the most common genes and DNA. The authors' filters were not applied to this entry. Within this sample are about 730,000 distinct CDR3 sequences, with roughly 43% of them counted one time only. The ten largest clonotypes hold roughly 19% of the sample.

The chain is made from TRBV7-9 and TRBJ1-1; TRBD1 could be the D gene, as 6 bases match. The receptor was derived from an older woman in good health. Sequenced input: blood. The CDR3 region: CASSFGTSNTEAFF. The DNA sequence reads TGTGCCAGCAGCTTTGGGACATCGAACACTGAAGCTTTCTTT.